This passage covers 24 T cell receptor beta chains from one sample sequenced in a study of blood T cells in healthy people across ages. A J-beta primer mix and a sample-barcoded 5' primer were used in a second PCR of about 7 to 12 cycles. TCRdb reprocessed the 5' RACE reads via MiXCR and lists one record per CDR3 protein. The sample includes under 1 million distinct CDR3 sequences, around 45% of them seen just once. The sequencing sample was made of blood. The receptor source for this set is a man aged 60 to 75 in good health.

This clonotype was recorded a few times. The rearrangement links TRBV7-9 to TRBJ2-1, with D perhaps matching TRBD1 (5 bases). Germline V gene sequence: CDR1 SEHNR, CDR2 FQNEAQ (reference sequence). The CDR3 has 10 residues. Trimming removed 0 bases at V and 15 bases at J, with 6 bases between. The CDR3 region is CASSLATGFF. In DNA, the CDR3 is TGTGCCAGCAGCTTAGCTACAGGGTTCTTC.

This chain joins TRBV5-1 and TRBJ2-1; TRBD2 matches at 11 bases. Germline V gene data show CDR1 as SGHRS and CDR2 as YFSETQ. This CDR3 contains 15 residues. Trimming took 4 bases from V and 12 from J; bases not matched to a gene: 12. CDR3 loop: CASSVSGGAVERQFF. CDR3 in DNA: TGCGCCAGCAGCGTTAGCGGGGGGGCCGTCGAAAGGCAGTTCTTC.

The rearrangement uses TRBV5-6 and TRBJ2-7; the D gene is possibly TRBD1 (6 bases). The germline V gene encodes CDR1 SGHDT and CDR2 YYEEEE. The CDR3 has 14 residues. Trimming cost V 4 bases and J 3 bases, with 14 bases left between them. The CDR3 reads CASSPQDSLYEQYF. The CDR3 bases are TGTGCCAGCAGCCCCCAGGACAGCCTCTACGAGCAGTACTTC.

This clonotype was counted at least ten times. The chain couples TRBV4-2 to TRBJ2-5; D could derive from TRBD1 or TRBD2 (5 bases each). Germline V lookup: CDR1 LGHNA, CDR2 YNFKEQ. The CDR3 runs 13 residues. V lost 4 bases and J lost 4, with 10 bases in between. This CDR3 reads CASSPGTGETQYF. The CDR3 bases are TGTGCCAGCAGCCCCGGGACCGGAGAGACCCAGTACTTC.

This chain joins TRBV20-1 and TRBJ2-4; TRBD2 matches 10 bases. CDR3 length equals 15 residues. In germline, CDR1 is DFQATT, CDR2 SNEGSKA (reference sequence). J was trimmed by 3 bases and V by 0 bases; bases with no gene match: 2. CDR3 sequence (DNA): TGCAGTGCTAGAGAGCAGCGGGGGGGCAAAAACATTCAGTACTTC. This gives the protein CSAREQRGGKNIQYF.

This chain links TRBV10-3 with TRBJ2-7, with a possible D match to TRBD1 (5 bases). The CDR3 sequence is 15 residues long. Looked up from germline, CDR1 is ENHRY and CDR2 is SYGVKD. The V and J ends lost 3 bases and 0 bases respectively, with 12 bases between them. CDR3 residues: CAISDPTVNSYEQYF. The DNA of the CDR3 is TGTGCCATCAGTGATCCGACAGTAAACTCCTACGAGCAGTACTTC.

The rearrangement uses TRBV20-1 and TRBJ2-5, with a weak D call TRBD2 (6 bases). The V and J ends lost 5 bases and 2 bases respectively, with 15 bases between them. This CDR3 contains 14 residues. The germline V gene has CDR1 DFQATT and CDR2 SNEGSKA (reference sequence). Here the CDR3 reads CSAASGTPQETQYF. The CDR3 DNA reads as TGCAGTGCTGCATCAGGGACTCCACAAGAGACCCAGTACTTC.

V gene TRBV9 combines with J gene TRBJ2-7, with a tentative D call TRBD2 (6 bases). Deletions cut 0 bases from V and 2 bases from J, with 12 bases between. This CDR3 spans 15 amino acids. Germline V lookup: CDR1 SGDLS, CDR2 YYNGEE. CDR3 in amino acids: CASSVGLGAAYEQYF. CDR3 coding DNA: TGTGCCAGCAGCGTAGGACTAGGGGCCGCCTACGAGCAGTACTTC.

CDR3 coding DNA: TGTGCCAGCAGTTTACCCGGGACAGGGCGACGTGGTGAGCAGTTCTTC. This encodes CASSLPGTGRRGEQFF. The chain combines TRBV28 with TRBJ2-1, with 9 bases lining up with TRBD1. Trimming cost V 2 bases and J 9 bases; bases outside gene matches: 11. Germline CDR1 and CDR2: MDHEN and SYDVKM. This CDR3 contains 16 residues. The entire variable domain, with the rest obtained from reference TRBV28 and TRBJ2-1, is as follows: DVKVTQSSRYLVKRTGEKVFLECVQDMDHENMFWYRQDPGLGLRLIYFSYDVKMKEKGDIPEGYSVSREKKERFSLILESASTNQTSMYLCASSLPGTGRRGEQFFGPGTRLTVL.

This chain links TRBV7-9 with TRBJ1-2, with TRBD1 matching over 9 bases. CDR1 and CDR2 (germline): SEHNR, FQNEAQ (reference sequence). Trimming took 6 bases from V and 4 from J; bases not matched to a gene: 12. This CDR3 has 16 amino acids. The CDR3 nucleotides read TGTGCCAGCAGTCACCTGGGACAGGGCCTTATCTATGGCTACACCTTC. Encoded protein: CASSHLGQGLIYGYTF.

The chain employs TRBV12-3 or TRBV12-4 and TRBJ1-1; D gene unclear. Trimming removed 6 bases at V and 7 bases at J, with 15 bases between. The CDR3 sequence is 13 residues long. In nucleotides, the CDR3 is TGTGCCAGCAGGATTCCCGGACGGAGTGAAGCTTTCTTT. Amino acid sequence: CASRIPGRSEAFF.

This clonotype was picked up one time. The chain recombines TRBV20-1 with TRBJ2-7; D uncertain. The germline V and J ends were trimmed by 0 bases and 0 bases, with 6 bases remaining between them. The CDR3 has 13 amino acids. CDR1 and CDR2 (germline): DFQATT, SNEGSKA (reference sequence). CDR3 DNA: TGCAGTGCTAGAGATCCGAACTCCTACGAGCAGTACTTC. Translation: CSARDPNSYEQYF.

This clonotype was picked up a small number of times. The rearrangement links TRBV7-6 to TRBJ2-5; D might be TRBD2 (7 bases). The CDR3 sequence is 19 residues long. V lost 0 bases to trimming and J lost 1 base, with 21 bases between them. The germline gives CDR1 SGHVS, CDR2 FNYEAQ. CDR3 loop: CASSLAVRGLLGTQETQYF. The DNA of the CDR3 is TGTGCCAGCAGCTTAGCTGTGCGGGGGCTTCTCGGTACCCAAGAGACCCAGTACTTC.

The gene calls are TRBV10-3 and TRBJ2-7; 10 bases line up with TRBD2. Germline V gene data show CDR1 as ENHRY and CDR2 as SYGVKD. The CDR3 totals 16 residues. The junction had 8 bases not matched to a gene; V was cut back by 6 bases and J by 0 bases. The CDR3 sequence: CAISLGSGGSSYEQYF. For the CDR3, the DNA is TGTGCCATCAGCTTGGGTAGCGGGGGGAGCTCCTACGAGCAGTACTTC.

This clonotype has a handful of counts. The CDR3 nucleotides read TGTGCCAGCAGTTTATGGACAGGGGCCAACTCCTACGAGCAGTACTTC. Its protein product is CASSLWTGANSYEQYF. This chain connects TRBV28 to TRBJ2-7, with 8 bases identical to TRBD1. With V trimmed by 0 bases and J by 0 bases, 4 bases remained unmatched. The germline CDR1 and CDR2 sequences are MDHEN and SYDVKM. The CDR3 is 16 residues long.

V usage is TRBV20-1 and J usage is TRBJ1-2; the D gene is possibly TRBD1 (5 bases). The CDR3 runs 15 residues. The V end was cut by 3 bases, the J end by 0 bases, with 14 bases between. Germline lookup yields CDR1 DFQATT and CDR2 SNEGSKA (reference sequence). The CDR3: CSARDTGGANYGYTF. CDR3 DNA: TGCAGTGCTAGGGATACCGGGGGAGCTAACTATGGCTACACCTTC.

In nucleotides, the CDR3 is TGTGCCAGCAGCCAAGAGGACCCCACAGATACGCAGTATTTT. Protein product: CASSQEDPTDTQYF. The chain has TRBV3-1 and TRBJ2-3, with unresolved D. The CDR3 covers 14 residues. Deletions cut 0 bases from V and 2 bases from J, with 6 bases between. Germline lookup yields CDR1 LGHDT and CDR2 YNNKEL (reference sequence).

The V call is TRBV28, the J call TRBJ1-4, with D uncertain. This CDR3 contains 13 residues. Germline lookup yields CDR1 MDHEN and CDR2 SYDVKM. The V end lost 2 bases, the J end lost 15 bases, and 16 bases lay between the germline ends. CDR3 region: CASSLPNEKRVFF. Written as DNA, the CDR3 is TGTGCCAGCAGTTTACCGAACGAAAAAAGGGTGTTTTTT.

The V call is TRBV6-5, the J call TRBJ1-5; TRBD1 agrees at 8 bases. J was trimmed by 1 base and V by 6 bases; bases with no gene match: 5. The germline V gene has CDR1 MNHEY and CDR2 SVGAGI. The CDR3 is 15 residues long. CDR3 loop: CASSKQGVSNQPQHF. CDR3 coding DNA: TGTGCCAGCAGCAAACAGGGGGTGAGCAATCAGCCCCAGCATTTT.

V gene TRBV6-5 combines with J gene TRBJ1-5; TRBD1 is a possible D gene (6 bases). Germline lookup yields CDR1 MNHEY and CDR2 SVGAGI. The CDR3 covers 13 residues. V was cut by 5 bases and J by 5 bases, with 10 bases left in between. The CDR3 region is CASSVDRYQPQHF. For the CDR3, the DNA is TGTGCCAGCAGTGTGGACAGATATCAGCCCCAGCATTTT.

V usage is TRBV7-2 and J usage is TRBJ2-4, with 7 bases matching TRBD2. J lost 5 bases, V lost 1 base, and 11 bases had no gene match. Per germline, CDR1 SGHTA and CDR2 FQGNSA. The CDR3 totals 17 residues. The chain's CDR3 is CASSLVGTGGGENIQYF. The CDR3 coding sequence is TGTGCCAGCAGCTTAGTAGGGACTGGCGGGGGTGAAAACATTCAGTACTTC.

In its sample, this clonotype was seen many times. The chain carries TRBV20-1 and TRBJ2-5; 9 nucleotides agree with TRBD1. Per the germline V gene, CDR1 is DFQATT and CDR2 is SNEGSKA (reference sequence). After removal of 6 bases from V and 9 bases from J, the junction contained 17 bases not matched to a gene. The CDR3 sequence is 15 residues long. The CDR3 region is CSANGWTGDPRAQYF. Written as DNA, the CDR3 is TGCAGTGCCAACGGTTGGACAGGGGACCCGAGGGCCCAGTACTTC.

The genes are TRBV7-8 and TRBJ1-6, with D perhaps matching TRBD1 (5 bases). The CDR3 contains 16 residues. Germline assignment: CDR1 SGHVS and CDR2 FQNEAQ. V lost 5 bases, J lost 3 bases, and 14 bases lay in between. CDR3 protein: CASSNPRGDYNSPLHF. The DNA for the CDR3 is TGTGCCAGCAGCAACCCCCGGGGGGACTATAATTCACCCCTCCACTTT.

This clonotype is a singleton in its sample. This chain uses TRBV6-2 or TRBV6-3 with TRBJ2-7, with 13 nucleotides matching TRBD2. The germline gives CDR1 MNHEY, CDR2 SVGEGT. The V and J ends lost 6 bases and 1 base, in that order; junction bases with no gene match: 3. The CDR3 covers 15 residues. For the CDR3, the DNA is TGTGCCAGCAGACGGACTAGCGGGAGTTCCTACGAGCAGTACTTC. Translation gives CASRRTSGSSYEQYF.